A selection of T cell receptor beta chains follows, all from one sample in a study of long-term antiretroviral therapy in people with HIV. The repertoire was sequenced with immunoSEQ multiplex PCR; TCRdb's copy has only in-frame clones and lacks some. This sample yields under 20,000 clones, of which less than 80% are seen a single time; approximately 15% belongs to the top ten. The specimen was unsorted PBMCs, collected 0.3 years after starting antiretroviral therapy. These receptors were taken from a woman in her forties or fifties with HIV. The CDR3 runs from the conserved cysteine through the conserved F or W. Each record gives: D gene, clone size, J gene, V gene, CDR3 protein, CDR3 DNA. D genes are given only for firm matches. A row's size may be missing; if present it is once, few, many or a size class.

D: NA; size: NA; J: TRBJ2-2; V: TRBV30; CDR3: CAWRARDLGTGELFF; DNA: TGTGCCTGGAGAGCTAGGGACCTAGGGACCGGGGAGCTGTTTTTT
D: TRBD1; size: NA; J: TRBJ2-5; V: TRBV5-1; CDR3: CASSFSPTGGETQYF; DNA: TGCGCCAGCAGCTTCAGCCCCACAGGGGGTGAGACCCAGTACTTC
D: TRBD1; size: NA; J: TRBJ1-6; V: TRBV19; CDR3: CASSRQGGSPLHF; DNA: TGTGCCAGTAGTAGACAGGGAGGATCACCCCTCCACTTT
D: NA; size: NA; J: TRBJ2-3; V: TRBV5-1; CDR3: CASSLRGVTDTQYF; DNA: TGCGCCAGCAGCTTGAGGGGGGTCACAGATACGCAGTATTTT
D: TRBD1; size: NA; J: TRBJ2-7; V: TRBV6-5; CDR3: CASSKGAHEQYF; DNA: TGTGCCAGCAGCAAGGGGGCTCACGAGCAGTACTTC
D: NA; size: NA; J: TRBJ1-1; V: TRBV5-4; CDR3: CASSLEGRVTEAFF; DNA: TGTGCCAGCAGCTTGGAGGGCAGGGTCACTGAAGCTTTCTTT
D: NA; size: NA; J: TRBJ1-1; V: TRBV7-6; CDR3: CASSLVGGTRTEAFF; DNA: TGTGCCAGCAGCTTAGTAGGCGGGACGAGAACTGAAGCTTTCTTT
D: NA; size: NA; J: TRBJ1-2; V: TRBV6-1; CDR3: CASSEAMTDSRGYTF; DNA: TGTGCCAGCAGTGAAGCGATGACAGATTCACGGGGCTACACCTTC
D: NA; size: once; J: TRBJ1-1; V: TRBV29-1; CDR3: CSVETGEGNTEAFF; DNA: TGCAGCGTTGAAACAGGCGAGGGGAACACTGAAGCTTTCTTT
D: NA; size: NA; J: TRBJ2-7; V: TRBV27; CDR3: CASRDRNSEEQYF; DNA: TGTGCCAGTAGGGACCGTAATTCGGAGGAGCAGTACTTC
D: TRBD1; size: NA; J: TRBJ1-2; V: TRBV15; CDR3: CATSRASDRTYFGYTF; DNA: TGTGCCACCAGCAGAGCCTCGGACAGGACTTATTTTGGCTACACCTTC
D: TRBD1; size: NA; J: TRBJ1-4; V: TRBV13; CDR3: CASSFRGDNEKLFF; DNA: TGTGCCAGCAGCTTCAGGGGGGATAATGAAAAACTGTTTTTT
D: NA; size: NA; J: TRBJ1-1; V: TRBV5-1; CDR3: CASSLVPGMNTEAFF; DNA: TGCGCCAGCAGCTTGGTTCCAGGGATGAACACTGAAGCTTTCTTT
D: NA; size: NA; J: TRBJ1-4; V: TRBV10-3; CDR3: CAISEEGGREKLFF; DNA: TGTGCCATCAGTGAGGAAGGGGGAAGAGAAAAACTGTTTTTT
D: NA; size: NA; J: TRBJ2-2; V: TRBV5-1; CDR3: CASSLAGGTGELFF; DNA: TGCGCCAGCAGCTTGGCCGGAGGAACCGGGGAGCTGTTTTTT
D: NA; size: NA; J: TRBJ2-5; V: TRBV5-5; CDR3: CASSLLGGQETQYF; DNA: TGTGCCAGCAGCTTGTTAGGGGGCCAAGAGACCCAGTACTTC
D: TRBD2; size: few; J: TRBJ2-3; V: TRBV4-2; CDR3: CASSQAERGEWYF; DNA: TGTGCCAGCAGCCAAGCCGAGCGGGGGGAGTGGTATTTT
D: NA; size: NA; J: TRBJ1-3; V: TRBV7-8; CDR3: CASSLDGGGGNTIYF; DNA: TGTGCCAGCAGCTTAGATGGGGGAGGCGGAAACACCATATATTTT
D: TRBD1; size: once; J: TRBJ2-5; V: TRBV5-1; CDR3: CASSFGQGYRETQYF; DNA: TGCGCCAGCAGCTTTGGACAGGGCTATCGAGAGACCCAGTACTTC
D: NA; size: NA; J: TRBJ2-3; V: TRBV30; CDR3: CAWSSPRWGGRTDTQYF; DNA: TGTGCCTGGAGTTCGCCGCGTTGGGGGGGCCGCACAGATACGCAGTATTTT
D: NA; size: NA; J: TRBJ2-2; V: TRBV7-3; CDR3: CASSQGPRRAGELFF; DNA: TGTGCCAGTTCCCAGGGCCCCCGACGCGCCGGGGAGCTGTTTTTT
D: TRBD2; size: once; J: TRBJ2-1; V: TRBV30; CDR3: CAWSTLSGGAYNEQFF; DNA: TGTGCCTGGAGTACCCTTAGCGGGGGAGCATACAATGAGCAGTTCTTC
D: NA; size: NA; J: TRBJ2-5; V: TRBV10-3; CDR3: CAISEQGRETQYF; DNA: TGTGCCATCAGTGAGCAGGGTCGGGAGACCCAGTACTTC
D: NA; size: NA; J: TRBJ1-3; V: TRBV25-1; CDR3: CASSESFYSGNTIYF; DNA: TGTGCCAGCAGTGAAAGCTTTTACTCTGGAAACACCATATATTTT
D: TRBD1; size: few; J: TRBJ2-2; V: TRBV10-1; CDR3: CASSYSRDRGDTGELFF; DNA: TGCGCCAGCAGTTATTCCCGGGACAGGGGGGACACCGGGGAGCTGTTTTTT
D: NA; size: NA; J: TRBJ2-1; V: TRBV5-4; CDR3: CASSLVAKGPLYNEQFF; DNA: TGTGCCAGCAGCTTGGTCGCTAAGGGCCCGCTCTACAATGAGCAGTTCTTC
D: TRBD1; size: NA; J: TRBJ2-3; V: TRBV11-3; CDR3: CASSRGTGSTDTQYF; DNA: TGTGCCAGCAGCAGGGGGACAGGGTCCACAGATACGCAGTATTTT
D: NA; size: large; J: TRBJ2-1; V: TRBV7-6; CDR3: CASSPGGTHNEQFF; DNA: TGTGCCAGCAGCCCCGGGGGGACACACAATGAGCAGTTCTTC
D: TRBD1; size: NA; J: TRBJ2-1; V: TRBV2; CDR3: CASSGGVIAGGLFYNEQFF; DNA: TGTGCCAGCAGTGGTGGGGTAATCGCAGGGGGTCTTTTCTACAATGAGCAGTTCTTC
D: NA; size: NA; J: TRBJ1-4; V: TRBV7-3; CDR3: CASSLRGGPGEKLFF; DNA: TGTGCCAGCAGCTTACGAGGTGGGCCAGGAGAAAAACTGTTTTTT
D: NA; size: NA; J: TRBJ2-5; V: TRBV5-5; CDR3: CASSLLETQYF; DNA: TGTGCCAGCAGCTTGCTGGAGACCCAGTACTTC
D: TRBD1; size: NA; J: TRBJ1-2; V: TRBV27; CDR3: CASSWTGGTYGYTF; DNA: TGTGCCAGCAGTTGGACAGGGGGGACCTATGGCTACACCTTC
D: TRBD2; size: NA; J: TRBJ2-1; V: TRBV5-1; CDR3: CASSFGGGNNEQFF; DNA: TGCGCCAGCAGCTTTGGCGGGGGTAACAATGAGCAGTTCTTC
D: TRBD2; size: NA; J: TRBJ2-5; V: TRBV18; CDR3: CASSFSGGSETQYF; DNA: TGTGCCAGCTCGTTTAGCGGGGGGTCAGAGACCCAGTACTTC
D: NA; size: NA; J: TRBJ1-4; V: TRBV6-1; CDR3: CASSDGGRFEKLFF; DNA: TGTGCCAGCAGTGATGGGGGGCGTTTTGAAAAACTGTTTTTT
D: TRBD1; size: NA; J: TRBJ1-4; V: TRBV9; CDR3: CASSVSPDRDEKLFF; DNA: TGTGCCAGCAGCGTATCCCCGGACAGGGATGAAAAACTGTTTTTT
D: TRBD1; size: NA; J: TRBJ1-1; V: TRBV30; CDR3: CAWSSGQGRTEAFF; DNA: TGTGCCTGGAGTTCCGGACAGGGACGGACTGAAGCTTTCTTT
D: TRBD1; size: NA; J: TRBJ2-5; V: TRBV6-5; CDR3: CASSRTGKETQYF; DNA: TGTGCCAGCAGTCGGACAGGGAAGGAGACCCAGTACTTC
D: NA; size: NA; J: TRBJ2-3; V: TRBV10-3; CDR3: CASGLGGTDTQYF; DNA: TGTGCCTCGGGATTAGGCGGGACAGATACGCAGTATTTT
D: TRBD1; size: NA; J: TRBJ1-2; V: TRBV4-2; CDR3: CASSPTGQGVGYTF; DNA: TGTGCCAGCAGCCCTACGGGACAGGGGGTTGGCTACACCTTC
D: TRBD1; size: NA; J: TRBJ2-1; V: TRBV2; CDR3: CASSGQGEQFF; DNA: TGTGCCAGCAGTGGACAGGGTGAGCAGTTCTTC
D: NA; size: NA; J: TRBJ1-6; V: TRBV10-1; CDR3: CASGPPGENSPLHF; DNA: TGCGCCAGCGGACCCCCAGGGGAGAATTCACCCCTCCACTTT
D: TRBD1; size: NA; J: TRBJ2-3; V: TRBV4-1; CDR3: CASSRGTGEADTQYF; DNA: TGCGCCAGCAGCCGAGGGACAGGGGAGGCGGATACGCAGTATTTT
D: TRBD1; size: NA; J: TRBJ2-5; V: TRBV5-1; CDR3: CASSPGTGVVETQYF; DNA: TGCGCCAGCAGCCCCGGGACAGGGGTTGTGGAGACCCAGTACTTC
D: TRBD1; size: NA; J: TRBJ1-1; V: TRBV5-1; CDR3: CASSLGQGPTEAFF; DNA: TGCGCCAGCAGCTTGGGACAGGGGCCCACTGAAGCTTTCTTT
D: NA; size: NA; J: TRBJ1-3; V: TRBV4-1; CDR3: CASSLGYGSSGNTIYF; DNA: TGCGCCAGCAGCCTCGGGTACGGGAGCTCTGGAAACACCATATATTTT
D: TRBD2; size: NA; J: TRBJ2-7; V: TRBV6-1; CDR3: CASRLGLAGNYEQYF; DNA: TGTGCCAGCAGGCTGGGACTAGCGGGGAACTACGAGCAGTACTTC
D: NA; size: NA; J: TRBJ1-5; V: TRBV19; CDR3: CASDQGDPGSNQPQHF; DNA: TGTGCCAGTGACCAGGGTGATCCGGGAAGCAATCAGCCCCAGCATTTT
D: NA; size: NA; J: TRBJ2-1; V: TRBV30; CDR3: CAWSVKGGRNEQFF; DNA: TGTGCCTGGAGTGTAAAGGGGGGCAGGAATGAGCAGTTCTTC